This passage covers 19 T cell receptor beta chains from one sample sequenced in a study of cytomegalovirus exposure and HLA in healthy donors. PCR used 60 Vbeta primers and 13 Jbeta primers. The data were produced by immunoSEQ multiplex PCR, yet TCRdb's version contains in-frame clones alone and is incomplete. The sample records under 200,000 clones, about three quarters being singletons. Material for sequencing was PBMCs. All receptors derive from a woman between 40 and 50 years old in good health and CMV-seropositive.

The chain has TRBV4-3 and TRBJ1-5; no firm D call. Germline V gene lookup returns CDR1 LGHNA and CDR2 YSLEER. Trimming removed 1 base at V and 0 bases at J, with 7 bases between. The CDR3 runs to 15 residues. The CDR3 bases are TGCGCCAGCAGCCAAGGGAGTGGTAGCAATCAGCCCCAGCATTTT. Amino acids: CASSQGSGSNQPQHF.

This chain uses TRBV27 with TRBJ2-7; TRBD1 matches at 10 bases. The trim removed 3 bases at V and 6 bases at J, leaving 8 bases unmatched. The CDR3 consists of 15 residues. Per germline, CDR1 MNHEY and CDR2 SMNVEV (reference sequence). The CDR3 region has the DNA TGTGCCAGCAGTTTGGGCCCCGACAGGGGGCCCGAGCAGTACTTC. The encoded protein is CASSLGPDRGPEQYF.

This clone was observed a single time. The chain has TRBV4-1 and TRBJ2-1; possible D gene TRBD2, 5 bases. V lost 3 bases to trimming and J lost 0 bases, with 9 bases between them. CDR1 and CDR2 (germline): MGHRA, YSYEKL. This CDR3 comprises 15 residues. DNA of the CDR3: TGCGCCAGCAGCCAGGAGGAAAGCTCCTACAATGAGCAGTTCTTC. Its translation is CASSQEESSYNEQFF.

The chain employs TRBV7-2 and TRBJ2-3, with D perhaps TRBD1 (7 bases). The V gene's germline CDR1 is SGHTA and CDR2 FQGNSA. V lost 5 bases, J lost 6 bases, and 24 bases lay in between. The CDR3 sequence is 17 residues long. The CDR3 nucleotides are TGTGCCAGCAGCCCAAGATGGGGGGCAGGGGGTACCGATACGCAGTATTTT. This gives the protein CASSPRWGAGGTDTQYF.

This chain links TRBV14 with TRBJ2-7; 9 bases align to TRBD1. The trim removed 4 bases at V and 4 bases at J, leaving 5 bases unmatched. The CDR3 has 14 amino acids. CDR1 SGHDN and CDR2 FVKESK come from the germline V gene. The CDR3 bases are TGTGCCAGCAGCCCCGGGACAGGGCTTTACGAGCAGTACTTC. This encodes CASSPGTGLYEQYF.

This sequence joins TRBV5-5 and TRBJ2-7, with 7 bases identical to TRBD1. Germline-derived CDR1 and CDR2 are SGHKS and YYEKEE (reference sequence). This CDR3 spans 15 amino acids. J lost 2 bases, V lost 3 bases, and 8 bases had no gene match. The CDR3 is CASSWDSILAYEQYF. The CDR3 DNA follows: TGTGCCAGCAGCTGGGACAGTATTCTAGCCTACGAGCAGTACTTC.

This clone was counted once. V is TRBV11-2 and J is TRBJ2-7, with 11 bases identical to TRBD2. V lost 6 bases to trimming and J lost 6 bases; unmatched junction nucleotides: 10. The CDR3 has 15 residues. Germline CDR1 is SGHAT and CDR2 is FQNNGV. The chain's CDR3 is CASRTVSGRAAEQYF. The CDR3 nucleotides are TGTGCCAGCAGAACCGTTAGCGGGAGGGCCGCCGAGCAGTACTTC. Complete variable domain (other parts from reference TRBV11-2 and TRBJ2-7): EAGVAQSPRYKIIEKRQSVAFWCNPISGHATLYWYQQILGQGPKLLIQFQNNGVVDDSQLPKDRFSAERLKGVDSTLKIQPAKLEDSAVYLCASRTVSGRAAEQYFGPGTRLTVT.

V is TRBV5-1 and J is TRBJ2-7, with 8 bases fitting TRBD2. Germline CDR1 and CDR2: SGHRS and YFSETQ. CDR3 length equals 13 residues. V trimming: 0 bases; J trimming: 5 bases; junction bases outside the gene matches: 1. The CDR3 DNA reads as TGCGCCAGCAGCTTGGAACTAGCGGACGAGCAGTACTTC. This encodes CASSLELADEQYF. Looking up the rest from reference TRBV5-1 and TRBJ2-7 gives the full variable domain: KAGVTQTPRYLIKTRGQQVTLSCSPISGHRSVSWYQQTPGQGLQFLFEYFSETQRNKGNFPGRFSGRQFSNSRSEMNVSTLELGDSALYLCASSLELADEQYFGPGTRLTVT.

The genes are TRBV6-5 and TRBJ2-7; D may be TRBD1 (6 bases). This CDR3 contains 13 residues. The V gene lost 7 bases and the J gene lost 5 bases, with 15 bases spanning the gap. Looked up from germline, CDR1 is MNHEY and CDR2 is SVGAGI. This chain's CDR3 is CASKLRTAHEQYF. DNA of the CDR3: TGTGCCAGCAAGCTCCGGACAGCGCACGAGCAGTACTTC.

The V gene is TRBV5-4, the J gene TRBJ2-3; 11 bases agree with TRBD2. This CDR3 is 15 amino acids long. The ends lost 1 base at V and 4 bases at J; junction bases unmatched: 2. Germline V gene data show CDR1 as SGHNT and CDR2 as YYREEE (reference sequence). For the CDR3, the DNA is TGTGCCAGCAGCTTGAAGGGACTAGCGGCAGATACGCAGTATTTT. Its protein product is CASSLKGLAADTQYF.

The chain uses TRBV28 and TRBJ1-6; perhaps TRBD1 as D (5 bases). This CDR3 is built from 14 residues. Trimming removed 6 bases at V and 5 bases at J, with 11 bases between. CDR1 is MDHEN, CDR2 SYDVKM, per germline. CDR3 protein: CASRRGGDNSPLHF. The CDR3 nucleotides are TGTGCCAGCAGGCGGGGGGGTGATAATTCACCCCTCCACTTT.

In nucleotides, the CDR3 is TGTGCCAGCAGCTTAGCGGGTGGGACAGGGAGTAACTATGGCTACACCTTC. Its protein product is CASSLAGGTGSNYGYTF. This chain links TRBV7-8 with TRBJ1-2; 9 bases align to TRBD1. The CDR3 sequence is 17 residues long. J was trimmed by 1 base and V by 0 bases; bases with no gene match: 6. Per the germline V gene, CDR1 is SGHVS and CDR2 is FQNEAQ.

This rearrangement joins TRBV4-1 to TRBJ2-2; 9 nucleotides align to TRBD2. V dropped 4 bases and J dropped 0; count of bases not matched to a gene: 3. The CDR3 is 16 residues long. The V gene's germline CDR1 is MGHRA and CDR2 YSYEKL. CDR3 sequence (DNA): TGCGCCAGCAGCCTAAGACTAGCGGCGAACACCGGGGAGCTGTTTTTT. Translating gives CASSLRLAANTGELFF.

The chain uses TRBV2 and TRBJ1-6; tentative D call: TRBD1 (6 bases). Germline V gene data show CDR1 as SNHLY and CDR2 as FYNNEI. This CDR3 is 14 amino acids long. Trimming stripped 10 bases from V and 5 bases from J, with 15 bases between. The CDR3 DNA reads as TGTGCCACAACCTCCGGGACAAATAATTCACCCCTCCACTTT. It codes for CATTSGTNNSPLHF.

V and J are TRBV7-8 and TRBJ2-5, with 7 bases that match TRBD2. Germline CDR1 and CDR2: SGHVS and FQNEAQ. CDR3 size: 15 residues. The junction had 8 bases not matched to a gene; V was cut back by 6 bases and J by 1 base. CDR3 in amino acids: CASSILGGSQETQYF. DNA of the CDR3: TGTGCCAGCAGTATCTTGGGGGGGTCCCAAGAGACCCAGTACTTC. The variable domain in full, with the rest retrieved from reference TRBV7-8 and TRBJ2-5, is GAGVSQSPRYKVAKRGQDVALRCDPISGHVSLFWYQQALGQGPEFLTYFQNEAQLDKSGLPSDRFFAERPEGSVSTLKIQRTQQEDSAVYLCASSILGGSQETQYFGPGTRLLVL.

The chain is built from TRBV7-2 and TRBJ2-1, with 8 bases matching TRBD2. The ends lost 6 bases at V and 7 bases at J; junction bases unmatched: 5. The germline CDR1 and CDR2 sequences are SGHTA and FQGNSA. The CDR3 length is 13 residues. CDR3 sequence (DNA): TGTGCCAGCAGAGTCGGGAGGGATAATGAGCAGTTCTTC. The encoded protein is CASRVGRDNEQFF.

This chain links TRBV5-1 with TRBJ2-1, with a tentative D call TRBD2 (5 bases). The CDR3 has 16 residues. Trimming left V 0 bases short and J 1 base short, with 11 bases between. Germline values: CDR1 SGHRS, CDR2 YFSETQ. The CDR3 spells CASSLASPKSYNEQFF. The CDR3 DNA sequence: TGCGCCAGCAGCTTGGCTAGCCCCAAGTCCTACAATGAGCAGTTCTTC.

The rearrangement uses TRBV6-5 and TRBJ2-3; D is unclear. This CDR3 region has 11 residues. CDR1 is MNHEY and CDR2 is SVGAGI in the germline V gene. The germline V and J ends were trimmed by 6 bases and 5 bases, with 6 bases remaining between them. The CDR3 loop is CASRTRDTQYF. The CDR3, as DNA: TGTGCCAGCAGAACGAGAGATACGCAGTATTTT.

This rearrangement joins TRBV5-6 to TRBJ2-2; TRBD2 agrees at 7 bases. Germline CDR1 and CDR2: SGHDT and YYEEEE. The V segment lost 2 bases and the J segment 4 bases; nucleotides outside the gene matches: 2. The CDR3 covers 14 residues. The CDR3 loop reads CASSLGEGTGELFF. The CDR3 bases are TGTGCCAGCAGCTTAGGGGAGGGCACCGGGGAGCTGTTTTTT. Filled out from reference TRBV5-6 and TRBJ2-2, the complete variable domain reads DAGVTQSPTHLIKTRGQQVTLRCSPKSGHDTVSWYQQALGQGPQFIFQYYEEEERQRGNFPDRFSGHQFPNYSSELNVNALLLGDSALYLCASSLGEGTGELFFGEGSRLTVL.